This T cell receptor (beta chain) was identified in a study of response to subunit inactivated influenza vaccine. MiXCR, applied by TCRdb to the RT-PCR reads, yields one record per CDR3 protein. The sample shows about 190,000 distinct CDR3 sequences, 13% to 15% of them seen only once. V lost 1 base and J lost 5, with 14 bases in between. This CDR3 is built from 16 residues. CDR1 MNHEY and CDR2 SVGEGT come from the germline V gene. This chain links TRBV6-2 or TRBV6-3 with TRBJ2-2, with a weak D call TRBD2 (5 bases). The sample here was CD8+ T cells sorted from PBMCs, taken roughly 5 days after vaccination. The receptor comes from a middle-aged man who received an inactivated influenza vaccine. The CDR3 loop is CASSYFEGVRTGELFF. The DNA for the CDR3 is TGTGCCAGCAGTTACTTCGAGGGAGTACGGACCGGGGAGCTGTTTTTT.